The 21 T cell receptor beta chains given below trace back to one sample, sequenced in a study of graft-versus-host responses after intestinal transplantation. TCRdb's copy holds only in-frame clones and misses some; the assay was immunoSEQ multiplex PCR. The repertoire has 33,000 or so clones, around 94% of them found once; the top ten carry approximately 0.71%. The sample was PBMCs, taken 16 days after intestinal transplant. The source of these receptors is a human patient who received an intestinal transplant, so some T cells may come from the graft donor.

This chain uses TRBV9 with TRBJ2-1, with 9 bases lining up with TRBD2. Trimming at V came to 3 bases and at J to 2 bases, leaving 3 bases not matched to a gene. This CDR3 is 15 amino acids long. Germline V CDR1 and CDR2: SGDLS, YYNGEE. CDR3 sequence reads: CASSDSGSPYNEQFF. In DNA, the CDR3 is TGTGCCAGCAGCGATAGCGGGAGCCCCTACAATGAGCAGTTCTTC.

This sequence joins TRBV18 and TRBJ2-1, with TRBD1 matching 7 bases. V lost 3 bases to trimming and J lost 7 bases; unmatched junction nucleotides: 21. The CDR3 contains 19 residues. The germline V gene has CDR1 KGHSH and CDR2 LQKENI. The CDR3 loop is CASSPHELTGQRHGNEQFF. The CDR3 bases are TGTGCCAGCTCACCGCACGAATTGACAGGGCAGCGGCACGGGAATGAGCAGTTCTTC.

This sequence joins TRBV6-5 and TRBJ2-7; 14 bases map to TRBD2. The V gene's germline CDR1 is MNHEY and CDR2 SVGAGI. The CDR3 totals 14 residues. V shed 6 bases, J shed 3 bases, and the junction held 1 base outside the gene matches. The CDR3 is CASRGTSGSYEQYF. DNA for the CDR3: TGTGCCAGCAGGGGGACTAGCGGGAGCTACGAGCAGTACTTC.

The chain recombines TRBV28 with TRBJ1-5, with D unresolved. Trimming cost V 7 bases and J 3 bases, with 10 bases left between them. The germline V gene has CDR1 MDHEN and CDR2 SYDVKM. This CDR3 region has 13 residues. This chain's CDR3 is CASTGSLNQPQHF. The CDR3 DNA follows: TGTGCCAGCACCGGTAGTCTCAATCAGCCCCAGCATTTT.

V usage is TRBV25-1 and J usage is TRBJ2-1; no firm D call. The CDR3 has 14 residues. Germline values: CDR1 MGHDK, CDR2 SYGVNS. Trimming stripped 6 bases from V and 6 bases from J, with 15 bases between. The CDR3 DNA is TGTGCCAGCAGCGTGGGGTCCAGTCCCAATGAGCAGTTCTTC. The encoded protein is CASSVGSSPNEQFF. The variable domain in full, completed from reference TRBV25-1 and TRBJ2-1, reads EADIYQTPRYLVIGTGKKITLECSQTMGHDKMYWYQQDPGMELHLIHYSYGVNSTEKGDLSSESTVSRIRTEHFPLTLESARPSHTSQYLCASSVGSSPNEQFFGPGTRLTVL.

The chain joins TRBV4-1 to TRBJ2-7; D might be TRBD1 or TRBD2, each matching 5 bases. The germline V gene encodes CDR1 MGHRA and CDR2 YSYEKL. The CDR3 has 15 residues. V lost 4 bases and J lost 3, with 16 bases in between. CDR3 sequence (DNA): TGCGCCAGCAGCCCTTCAGGGTCCGGGATCTACGAGCAGTACTTC. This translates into CASSPSGSGIYEQYF.

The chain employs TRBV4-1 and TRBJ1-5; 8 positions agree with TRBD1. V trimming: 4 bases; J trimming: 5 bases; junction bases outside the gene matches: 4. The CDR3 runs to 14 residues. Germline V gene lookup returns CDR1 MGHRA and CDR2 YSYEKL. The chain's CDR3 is CASSPGTGDQPQHF. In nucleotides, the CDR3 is TGCGCCAGCAGCCCAGGGACAGGCGATCAGCCCCAGCATTTT.

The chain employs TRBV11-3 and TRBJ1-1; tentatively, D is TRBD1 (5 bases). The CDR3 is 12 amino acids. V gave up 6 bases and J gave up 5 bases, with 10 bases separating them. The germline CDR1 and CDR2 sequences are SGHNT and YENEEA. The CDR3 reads CASRGTGTEAFF. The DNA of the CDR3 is TGTGCCAGCAGGGGGACGGGAACTGAAGCTTTCTTT.

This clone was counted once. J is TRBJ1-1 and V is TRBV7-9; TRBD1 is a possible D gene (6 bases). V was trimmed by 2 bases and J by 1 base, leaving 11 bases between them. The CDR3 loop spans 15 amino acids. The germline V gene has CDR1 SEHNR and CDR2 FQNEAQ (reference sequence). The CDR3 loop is CASSLIQGTNTEAFF. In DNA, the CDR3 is TGTGCCAGCAGCTTAATCCAGGGGACGAACACTGAAGCTTTCTTT.

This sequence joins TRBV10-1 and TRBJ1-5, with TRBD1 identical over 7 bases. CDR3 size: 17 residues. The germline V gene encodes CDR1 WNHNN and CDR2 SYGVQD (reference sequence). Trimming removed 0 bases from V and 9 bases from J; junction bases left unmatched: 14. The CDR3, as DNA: TGCGCCAGCAGTGAGTCGGAAACGGGACAGCCCCGAGGGCCCCAGCATTTT. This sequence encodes CASSESETGQPRGPQHF.

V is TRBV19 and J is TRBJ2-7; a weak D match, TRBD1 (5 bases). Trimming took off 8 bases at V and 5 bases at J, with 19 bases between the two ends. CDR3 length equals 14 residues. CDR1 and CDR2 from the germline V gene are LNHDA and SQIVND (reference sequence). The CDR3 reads CASPLASWGNEQYF. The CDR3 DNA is TGTGCCAGTCCCTTAGCTAGTTGGGGCAACGAGCAGTACTTC.

The CDR3 DNA is TGCGCCAGCAGCCAAGACGGGGGGCACAGGGATACCTCTAGCACAGATACGCAGTATTTT. Translated, it gives CASSQDGGHRDTSSTDTQYF. The genes are TRBV4-1 and TRBJ2-3; tentative D call: TRBD2 (7 bases). Germline loops: CDR1 MGHRA, CDR2 YSYEKL. This CDR3 region has 20 residues. Trimming removed 0 bases from V and 0 bases from J, with 22 bases in between.

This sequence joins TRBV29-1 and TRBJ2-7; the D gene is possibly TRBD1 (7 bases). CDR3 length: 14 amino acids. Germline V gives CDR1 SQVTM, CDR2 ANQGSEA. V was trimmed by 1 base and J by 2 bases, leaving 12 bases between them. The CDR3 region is CSVEGQGGPYEQYF. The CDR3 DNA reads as TGCAGCGTTGAAGGCCAGGGGGGCCCCTACGAGCAGTACTTC.

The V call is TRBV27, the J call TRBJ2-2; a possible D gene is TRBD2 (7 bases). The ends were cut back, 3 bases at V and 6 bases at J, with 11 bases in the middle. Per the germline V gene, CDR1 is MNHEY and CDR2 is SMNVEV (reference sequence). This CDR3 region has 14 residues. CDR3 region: CASSLGGLAGELFF. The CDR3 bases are TGTGCCAGCAGTTTGGGGGGGCTCGCCGGGGAGCTGTTTTTT.

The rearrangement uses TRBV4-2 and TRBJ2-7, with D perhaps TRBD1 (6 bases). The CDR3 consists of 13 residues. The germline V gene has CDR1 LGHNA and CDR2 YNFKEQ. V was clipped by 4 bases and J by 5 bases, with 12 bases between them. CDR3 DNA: TGTGCCAGCAGCCCTCTCAGGGGCGACGAGCAGTACTTC. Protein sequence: CASSPLRGDEQYF.

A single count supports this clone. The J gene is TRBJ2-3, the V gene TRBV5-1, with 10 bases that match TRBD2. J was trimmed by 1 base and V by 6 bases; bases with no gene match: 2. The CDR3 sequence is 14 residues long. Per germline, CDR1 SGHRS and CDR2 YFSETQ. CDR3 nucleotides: TGCGCCAGCACGCTAGCGGGAGGCACAGATACGCAGTATTTT. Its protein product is CASTLAGGTDTQYF.

The CDR3: CASSLAGDNEQFF. The CDR3 DNA follows: TGTGCCAGCAGCTTAGCAGGGGACAATGAGCAGTTCTTC. The chain is built from TRBV7-2 and TRBJ2-1; TRBD1 might be the D (5 bases). CDR1 and CDR2 (germline): SGHTA, FQGNSA. Trimming took 0 bases from V and 5 from J, leaving 5 bases between them. The CDR3 has 13 amino acids.

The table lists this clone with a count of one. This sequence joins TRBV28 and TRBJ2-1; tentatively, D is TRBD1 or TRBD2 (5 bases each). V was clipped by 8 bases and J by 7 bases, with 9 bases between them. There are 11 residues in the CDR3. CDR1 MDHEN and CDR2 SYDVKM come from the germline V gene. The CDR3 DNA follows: TGTGCCAGCCTTTGGGGGAATGAGCAGTTCTTC. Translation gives CASLWGNEQFF.

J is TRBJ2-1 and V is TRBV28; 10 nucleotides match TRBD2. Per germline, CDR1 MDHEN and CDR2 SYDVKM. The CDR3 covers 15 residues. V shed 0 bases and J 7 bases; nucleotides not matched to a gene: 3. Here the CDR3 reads CASSLWASGSNEQFF. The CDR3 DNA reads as TGTGCCAGCAGTTTATGGGCTAGCGGGAGTAATGAGCAGTTCTTC.

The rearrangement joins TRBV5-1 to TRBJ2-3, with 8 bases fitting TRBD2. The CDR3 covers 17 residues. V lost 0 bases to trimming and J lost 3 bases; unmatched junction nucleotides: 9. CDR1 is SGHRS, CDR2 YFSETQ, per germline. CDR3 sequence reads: CASSLAGSGGGTDTQYF. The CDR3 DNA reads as TGCGCCAGCAGCTTGGCCGGGTCGGGAGGGGGGACAGATACGCAGTATTTT.

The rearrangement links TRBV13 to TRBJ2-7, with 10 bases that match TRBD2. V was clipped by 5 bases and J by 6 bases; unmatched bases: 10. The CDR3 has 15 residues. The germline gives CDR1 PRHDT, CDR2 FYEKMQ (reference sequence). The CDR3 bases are TGTGCCAGCAGCCGAGCGGGAGGGCCTGTATCCGAGCAGTACTTC. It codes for CASSRAGGPVSEQYF.